Below, 13 T cell receptor beta chains from the same sample are listed, as sequenced in a study of CD8 T cells in ankylosing spondylitis. Their cognate antigens are unknown. From the 5' RACE reads, TCRdb called clonotypes with MiXCR, one entry per CDR3 protein. The data show fewer than 500,000 distinct CDR3 sequences, approximately 20% seen once. Points from the study as a whole: Fewer than ten highly homologous variants made up a TCR beta motif that seemed to typify ankylosing spondylitis blood.

Sequences were obtained from blood, either unsorted or a sorted T cell fraction (not recorded which). These receptors came from a male donor with ankylosing spondylitis.

This clonotype turned up a few times. This chain uses TRBV19 with TRBJ2-2; no definite D call. V gave up 3 bases and J gave up 4 bases, with 15 bases separating them. The CDR3 length is 16 residues. Germline loops: CDR1 LNHDA, CDR2 SQIVND (reference sequence). CDR3: CASSIWQARRTGELFF. In DNA form, the CDR3 reads TGTGCCAGTAGTATCTGGCAGGCCCGGCGCACCGGGGAGCTGTTTTTT.

Only a few counts were recorded for this clonotype. The gene calls are TRBV7-2 and TRBJ1-3; no clear D. The germline gives CDR1 SGHTA, CDR2 FQGNSA. V lost 5 bases, J lost 9 bases, and 11 bases lay in between. The CDR3 has 12 amino acids. DNA for the CDR3: TGTGCCAGCAGCCCGACTGGATCCACCATATATTTT. Protein product: CASSPTGSTIYF.

V and J are TRBV18 and TRBJ2-7, with D perhaps TRBD2 (5 bases). The germline V gene encodes CDR1 KGHSH and CDR2 LQKENI. Trimming took 3 bases from V and 5 from J, leaving 17 bases between them. The CDR3 is made up of 15 amino acids. In DNA, the CDR3 is TGTGCCAGCTCACCTCGACTAACCGTGGACCACGAGCAGTACTTC. It is translated as CASSPRLTVDHEQYF. The complete variable domain, with remaining parts taken from reference TRBV18 and TRBJ2-7, reads NAGVMQNPRHLVRRRGQEARLRCSPMKGHSHVYWYRQLPEEGLKFMVYLQKENIIDESGMPKERFSAEFPKEGPSILRIQQVVRGDSAAYFCASSPRLTVDHEQYFGPGTRLTVT.

This clonotype was found a few times. The chain is built from TRBV12-3 or TRBV12-4 and TRBJ2-7; D may be TRBD1 or TRBD2 (5 bases each). V lost 4 bases and J lost 7, with 17 bases in between. This CDR3 has 14 residues. The chain's CDR3 is CASSSNRDLGEQYF. The CDR3 DNA reads as TGTGCCAGCAGTTCAAACCGGGACCTTGGGGAGCAGTACTTC.

The sample holds one count of this clonotype. This sequence joins TRBV3-1 and TRBJ2-3, with a possible D match to TRBD1 (6 bases). CDR3 length: 14 amino acids. Per germline, CDR1 LGHDT and CDR2 YNNKEL (reference sequence). V was pared by 5 bases and J by 7 bases, with 16 bases between. The CDR3 here is CASSILQGPNTQYF. The CDR3 DNA sequence: TGTGCCAGCAGCATTTTACAGGGCCCCAATACGCAGTATTTT.

This clonotype occurred many times. The rearrangement uses TRBV7-3 and TRBJ1-1; a weak D match, TRBD1 (6 bases). The CDR3 has 13 residues. V shed 5 bases and J shed 1 base, with 8 bases lying between them. Germline V gene sequence: CDR1 SGHTA, CDR2 FQGTGA. The CDR3 protein is CASSLDRNTEAFF. The CDR3 DNA is TGTGCCAGCAGCCTGGACAGGAACACTGAAGCTTTCTTT.

This clonotype was found many times. This sequence joins TRBV29-1 and TRBJ2-4; possibly TRBD1 for D (6 bases). Looked up from germline, CDR1 is SQVTM and CDR2 is ANQGSEA. There are 13 residues in the CDR3. Trimming pared 6 bases from V and 9 bases from J, leaving 18 bases between. CDR3 DNA sequence: TGCAGCGTCGGGACAACGGGCGAGGGCATTCAGTACTTC. Protein: CSVGTTGEGIQYF.

Only a few counts were recorded for this clonotype. The chain combines TRBV20-1 with TRBJ2-1; D is uncertain. Trimming shortened V by 1 base and J by 8 bases, and 18 bases separated the two germline ends. This CDR3 comprises 15 residues. Germline V gene lookup returns CDR1 DFQATT and CDR2 SNEGSKA (reference sequence). CDR3 bases: TGCAGTGCTAGAGTCCCCCTTGGATCGGGCCATGAGCAGTTCTTC. Protein product: CSARVPLGSGHEQFF.

A few counts support this clonotype. V is TRBV14 and J is TRBJ2-2, with D perhaps matching TRBD2 (6 bases). Trimming left V 2 bases short and J 3 bases short, with 25 bases between. The CDR3 is 20 amino acids. The V gene's germline CDR1 is SGHDN and CDR2 FVKESK. This chain's CDR3 is CASSQSTRAGPAIDTGELFF. In DNA form, the CDR3 reads TGTGCCAGCAGCCAAAGCACAAGGGCGGGACCGGCTATCGACACCGGGGAGCTGTTTTTT. The variable domain in full, completed from reference TRBV14 and TRBJ2-2, reads EAGVTQFPSHSVIEKGQTVTLRCDPISGHDNLYWYRRVMGKEIKFLLHFVKESKQDESGMPNNRFLAERTGGTYSTLKVQPAELEDSGVYFCASSQSTRAGPAIDTGELFFGEGSRLTVL.

This clonotype has more than one count but fewer than ten. The chain has TRBV6-5 and TRBJ1-1, with D tentatively TRBD1 (6 bases). Germline V gene sequence: CDR1 MNHEY, CDR2 SVGAGI. The CDR3 has 14 residues. Between the trimmed V and J ends, which lost 0 bases and 5 bases, there was a span of 10 bases. CDR3 sequence (DNA): TGTGCCAGCAGTTACTCGCTGGGGGCAACTGAAGCTTTCTTT. This translates into CASSYSLGATEAFF.

This chain joins TRBV6-1 and TRBJ2-7; 7 bases map to TRBD1. V shed 6 bases and J 3 bases; nucleotides not matched to a gene: 8. This CDR3 spans 14 amino acids. Per the germline V gene, CDR1 is MNHNS and CDR2 is SASEGT. CDR3 amino acids: CASRPTGQSYEQYF. The CDR3 coding sequence is TGTGCCAGCAGGCCTACGGGACAGAGCTACGAGCAGTACTTC.

The CDR3 here is CASSFTGRVEETQYF. The CDR3 DNA sequence: TGTGCCAGCAGCTTCACGGGAAGGGTCGAGGAGACCCAGTACTTC. The rearrangement joins TRBV11-3 to TRBJ2-5; D may be TRBD2 (5 bases). Germline V gene sequence: CDR1 SGHNT, CDR2 YENEEA. The germline V and J ends were trimmed by 3 bases and 5 bases, with 16 bases remaining between them. The CDR3 spans 15 residues.

The rearrangement links TRBV12-3 or TRBV12-4 to TRBJ2-3; the D gene could be TRBD1 or TRBD2 (7 bases each). V was trimmed by 5 bases and J by 2 bases, leaving 17 bases between them. The CDR3 consists of 16 residues. The CDR3 DNA reads as TGTGCCAGCAGTGGGGGGGCAGGGGGTTTCACAGATACGCAGTATTTT. It specifies CASSGGAGGFTDTQYF.